This T cell receptor (beta chain) was sequenced in a study of T cell repertoires in cytomegalovirus infection. This clonotype showed up just a few times. What it recognizes is unknown. V was cut by 5 bases and J by 5 bases, with 15 bases left in between. The CDR3 runs to 14 residues. Germline V gene sequence: CDR1 SEHNR, CDR2 FQNEAQ (reference sequence). From the reads, TCRdb called clonotypes with MiXCR, one entry per CDR3 protein. The table includes some 560,000 distinct CDR3 sequences, around two fifths detected once. The sequence derives from a human donor in good health (CMV status not recorded). Some clones in this sample may be carry-over from other donors' samples. This material consisted of cultured PBMCs, taken from culture after CMV antigen stimulation. The V and J genes are TRBV7-9 and TRBJ2-5; D perhaps matches TRBD2 (7 bases). CDR3 region: CASSKTGRVETQYF. Here the CDR3 DNA reads TGTGCCAGCAGCAAAACAGGGAGGGTGGAGACCCAGTACTTC.